These T cell receptor beta chains were read from a single sample in a study of T cells in Graves' hyperthyroidism and ophthalmopathy. TCRdb ran MiXCR on the multiplex PCR reads and lists one entry per CDR3 protein. The repertoire holds some 550,000 distinct CDR3 sequences, with about a sixth as singletons. The sample comprised blood. The origin of the receptors is a woman aged 40 to 50 with Graves' ophthalmopathy. Both conserved end residues are part of each CDR3.

j_call v_call cdr3_aa
TRBJ2-5 TRBV5-1 CASSQGRMGKTQYF
TRBJ1-5 TRBV30 CAWSVLQGDQPQHF
TRBJ2-2 TRBV5-5 CASSHRDSPTGELFF
TRBJ1-4 TRBV3-1 CASSQDRGARLFF
TRBJ2-6 TRBV2 CASSEELLSGANVLTF
TRBJ2-7 TRBV6-1 CASSPASGPYEQYF
TRBJ2-3 TRBV5-1 CASSLGSSGIGDTQYF
TRBJ2-1 TRBV9 CASSALGLAIENEQFF
TRBJ1-5 TRBV6-2/TRBV6-3 CASSYSVGQPQHF
TRBJ2-1 TRBV4-2 CASSQDGQGSGNEQFF
TRBJ2-5 TRBV6-1 CASSEGLDQETQYF
TRBJ1-5 TRBV20-1 CSASSPNSNQPQHF
TRBJ2-1 TRBV7-2 CASSPRDREFGPEQFF
TRBJ2-7 TRBV2 CASSEGGPGSGEQYF
TRBJ1-1 TRBV5-4 CASSPTEQLLNTEAFF
TRBJ1-2 TRBV28 CASSKVPGYGYTF
TRBJ2-7 TRBV5-1 CASSLDGNSYEQYF
TRBJ1-1 TRBV7-3 CASSSGGATEAFF
TRBJ2-5 TRBV10-3 CAIRNSETRETQYF
TRBJ1-2 TRBV28 CASSAYRGRSGYTF
TRBJ1-2 TRBV29-1 CSVEDAGKTNYGYTF
TRBJ1-5 TRBV2 CASSEGETTYQPQHF